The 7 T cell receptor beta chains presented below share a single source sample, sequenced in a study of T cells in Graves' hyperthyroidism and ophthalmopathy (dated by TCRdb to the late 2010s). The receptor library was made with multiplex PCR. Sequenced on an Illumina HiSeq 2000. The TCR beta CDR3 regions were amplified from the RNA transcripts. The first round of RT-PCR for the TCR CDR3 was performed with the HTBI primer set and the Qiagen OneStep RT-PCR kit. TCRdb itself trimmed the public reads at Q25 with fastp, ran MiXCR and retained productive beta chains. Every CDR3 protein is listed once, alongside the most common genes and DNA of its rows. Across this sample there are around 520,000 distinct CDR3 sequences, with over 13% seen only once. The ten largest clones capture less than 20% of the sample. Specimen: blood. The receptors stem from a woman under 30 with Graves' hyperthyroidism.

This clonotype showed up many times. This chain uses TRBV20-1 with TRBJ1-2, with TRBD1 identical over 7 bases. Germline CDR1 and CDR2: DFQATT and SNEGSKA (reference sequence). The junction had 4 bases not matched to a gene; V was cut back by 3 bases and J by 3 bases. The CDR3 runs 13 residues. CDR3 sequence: CSASRGTDYGYTF. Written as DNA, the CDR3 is TGCAGTGCTAGTCGAGGGACAGACTATGGCTACACCTTC.

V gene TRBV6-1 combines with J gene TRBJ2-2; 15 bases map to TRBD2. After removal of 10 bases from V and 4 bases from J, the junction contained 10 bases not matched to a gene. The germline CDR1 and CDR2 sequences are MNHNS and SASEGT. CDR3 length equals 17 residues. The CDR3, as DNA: TGTGCCACCTTAGGACTAGCGGGAGGGGTACGCACCGGGGAGCTGTTTTTT. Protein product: CATLGLAGGVRTGELFF.

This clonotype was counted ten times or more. For the CDR3, the DNA is TGTGCCATCAATGGAGGAGATACGCAGTATTTT. Its protein product is CAINGGDTQYF. The chain is built from TRBV27 and TRBJ2-3; possible D gene TRBD2, 5 bases. Trimming shortened V by 10 bases and J by 5 bases, and 10 bases separated the two germline ends. This CDR3 has 11 amino acids. Germline CDR1 MNHEY, CDR2 SMNVEV (reference sequence).

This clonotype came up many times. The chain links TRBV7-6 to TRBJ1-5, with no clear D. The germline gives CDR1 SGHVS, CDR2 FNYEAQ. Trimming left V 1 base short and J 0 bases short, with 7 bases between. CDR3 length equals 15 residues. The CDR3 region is CASSLESYSNQPQHF. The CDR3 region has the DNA TGTGCCAGCAGCTTAGAAAGCTATAGCAATCAGCCCCAGCATTTT.

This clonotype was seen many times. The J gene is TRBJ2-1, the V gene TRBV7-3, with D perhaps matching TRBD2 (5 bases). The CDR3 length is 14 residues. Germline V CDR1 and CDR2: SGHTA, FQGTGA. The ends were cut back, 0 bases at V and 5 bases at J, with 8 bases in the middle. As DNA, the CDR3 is TGTGCCAGCAGCTTAACCGGGGTAAACAATGAGCAGTTCTTC. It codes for CASSLTGVNNEQFF.

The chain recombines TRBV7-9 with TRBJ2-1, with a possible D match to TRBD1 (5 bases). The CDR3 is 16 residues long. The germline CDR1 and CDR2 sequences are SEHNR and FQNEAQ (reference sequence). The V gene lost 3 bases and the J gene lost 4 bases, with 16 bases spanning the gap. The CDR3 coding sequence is TGTGCCAGCAGCTTCGGGCCCAGGGAAATTTACAATGAGCAGTTCTTC. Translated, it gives CASSFGPREIYNEQFF.

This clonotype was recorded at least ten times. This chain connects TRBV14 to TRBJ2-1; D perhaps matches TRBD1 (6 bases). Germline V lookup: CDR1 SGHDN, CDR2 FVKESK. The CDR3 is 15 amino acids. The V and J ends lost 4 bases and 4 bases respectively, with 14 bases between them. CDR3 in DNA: TGTGCCAGCAGCCGGCCGGGGACAACATACAATGAGCAGTTCTTC. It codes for CASSRPGTTYNEQFF.